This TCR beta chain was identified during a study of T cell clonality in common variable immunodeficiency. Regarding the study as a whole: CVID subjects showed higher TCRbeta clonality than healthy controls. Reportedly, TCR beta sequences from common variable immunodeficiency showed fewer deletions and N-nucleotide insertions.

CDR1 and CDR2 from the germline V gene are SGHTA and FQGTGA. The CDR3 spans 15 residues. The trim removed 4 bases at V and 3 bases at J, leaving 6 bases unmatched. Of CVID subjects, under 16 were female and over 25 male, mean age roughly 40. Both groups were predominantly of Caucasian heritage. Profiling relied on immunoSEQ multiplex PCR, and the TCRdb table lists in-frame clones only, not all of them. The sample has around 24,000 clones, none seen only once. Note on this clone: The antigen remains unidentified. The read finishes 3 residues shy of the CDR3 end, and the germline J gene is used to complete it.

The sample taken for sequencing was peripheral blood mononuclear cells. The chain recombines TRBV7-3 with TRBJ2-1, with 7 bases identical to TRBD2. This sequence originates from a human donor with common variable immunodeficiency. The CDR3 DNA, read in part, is TGTGCCAGCAGCTCCCGAGCGGGATTCTACAATGAG. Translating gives CASSSRAGFYNE. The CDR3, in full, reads CASSSRAGFYNEQFF. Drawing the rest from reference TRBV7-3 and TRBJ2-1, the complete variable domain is GAGVSQTPSNKVTEKGKYVELRCDPISGHTALYWYRQSLGQGPEFLIYFQGTGAADDSGLPNDRFFAVRPEGSVSTLKIQRTERGDSAVYLCASSSRAGFYNEQFFGPGTRLTVL.